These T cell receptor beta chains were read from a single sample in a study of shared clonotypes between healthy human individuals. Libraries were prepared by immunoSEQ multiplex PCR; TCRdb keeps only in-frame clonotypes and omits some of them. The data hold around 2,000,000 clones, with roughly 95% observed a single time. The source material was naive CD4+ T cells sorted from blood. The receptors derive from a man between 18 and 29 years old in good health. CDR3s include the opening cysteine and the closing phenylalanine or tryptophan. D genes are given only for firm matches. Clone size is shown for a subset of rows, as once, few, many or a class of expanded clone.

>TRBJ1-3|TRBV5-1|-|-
CASSPESSGNTIYF
TGCGCCAGCAGCCCCGAGAGCTCTGGAAACACCATATATTTT
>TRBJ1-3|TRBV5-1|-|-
CASSLWPGAESTIYF
TGCGCCAGCAGCCTGTGGCCAGGGGCAGAGAGCACCATATATTTT
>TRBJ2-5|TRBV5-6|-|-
CASSFGQIQETQYF
TGTGCCAGCAGCTTCGGACAGATCCAAGAGACCCAGTACTTC
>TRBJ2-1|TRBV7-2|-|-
CASSLAGGTGSYNEQFF
TGTGCCAGCAGCTTAGCAGGTGGGACGGGATCCTACAATGAGCAGTTCTTC
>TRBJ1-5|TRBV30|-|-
CAWSVAGANQPQHF
TGTGCCTGGAGTGTAGCAGGGGCGAATCAGCCCCAGCATTTT
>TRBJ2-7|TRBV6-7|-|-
CANPRMFYEQYF
TGTGCCAACCCCCGGATGTTCTACGAGCAGTACTTC
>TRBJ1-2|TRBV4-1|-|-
CASSQETGRDYGYIF
TGCGCCAGCAGCCAAGAAACAGGGAGGGACTATGGCTACATCTTC
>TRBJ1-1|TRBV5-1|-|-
CASSSPAEGTEAFF
TGCGCCAGCAGCTCGCCGGCGGAGGGAACTGAAGCTTTCTTT
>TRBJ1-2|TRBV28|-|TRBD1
CASSFSTGEVGYGYTF
TGTGCCAGCAGTTTTTCTACAGGGGAAGTAGGGTATGGCTACACCTTC
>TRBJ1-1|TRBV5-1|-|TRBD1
CASSLADRQTTEAFF
TGCGCCAGCAGCTTGGCGGACAGGCAGACGACTGAAGCTTTCTTT
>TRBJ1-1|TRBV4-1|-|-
CASSNSPGPGMTEAFF
TGCGCCAGCAGCAACTCCCCCGGGCCGGGCATGACTGAAGCTTTCTTT
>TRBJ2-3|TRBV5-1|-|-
CASSLGSGGTDTQYF
TGCGCCAGCAGCTTGGGGTCCGGGGGCACAGATACGCAGTATTTT
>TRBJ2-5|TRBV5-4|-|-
CASRPLAAKETQYF
TGTGCCAGCAGGCCCTTGGCGGCGAAAGAGACCCAGTACTTC
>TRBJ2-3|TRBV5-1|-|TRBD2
CASSSGGAIDTQYF
TGCGCCAGCAGCTCCGGGGGGGCGATAGATACGCAGTATTTT
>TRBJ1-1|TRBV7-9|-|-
CASSLEGTERNTEAFF
TGTGCCAGCAGCTTAGAGGGAACGGAACGGAACACTGAAGCTTTCTTT
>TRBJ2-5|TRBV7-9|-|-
CASRVQEVETQYF
TGTGCCAGCAGGGTCCAGGAAGTCGAGACCCAGTACTTC
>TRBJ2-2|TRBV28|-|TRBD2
CAGGTATLGSGELFF
TGTGCGGGGGGGACCGCGACCTTAGGTTCCGGGGAGCTGTTTTTT
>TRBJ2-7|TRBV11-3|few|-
CASSKQGYEQYF
TGTGCCAGCAGCAAACAGGGCTACGAGCAGTACTTC
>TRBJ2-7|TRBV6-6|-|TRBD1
CASSYTGTGPSYEQYF
TGTGCCAGCAGTTATACCGGGACAGGGCCCTCCTACGAGCAGTACTTC
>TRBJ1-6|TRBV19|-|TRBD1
CASSMGTGNNSPLHF
TGTGCCAGTAGTATGGGGACAGGGAATAATTCACCCCTCCACTTT
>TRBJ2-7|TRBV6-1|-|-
CASSEGWVTVYEQYF
TGTGCCAGCAGTGAAGGCTGGGTCACCGTCTACGAGCAGTACTTC
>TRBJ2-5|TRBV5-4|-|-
CASSFAGGETQYF
TGTGCCAGCAGCTTCGCTGGAGGCGAGACCCAGTACTTC
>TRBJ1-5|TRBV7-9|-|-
CASSPGYASNQPQHF
TGTGCCAGCAGCCCGGGATACGCCAGCAATCAGCCCCAGCATTTT
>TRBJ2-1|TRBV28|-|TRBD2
CASSSSGRGVHEQFF
TGTGCCAGCAGTAGTAGCGGGAGGGGCGTCCATGAGCAGTTCTTC
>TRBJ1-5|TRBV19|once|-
CASTREGSRRYSNQPQHF
TGTGCCAGTACGCGGGAAGGCAGCCGGAGGTATAGCAATCAGCCCCAGCATTTT
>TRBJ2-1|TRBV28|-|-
CASKAGYNEQFF
TGTGCCAGCAAGGCGGGTTACAATGAGCAGTTCTTC